This is a list of T cell receptor beta chains from one sample in a study of T cells in Graves' hyperthyroidism and ophthalmopathy. TCRdb called the multiplex PCR reads again in MiXCR, with one record for every CDR3 protein. In the table there are hundreds of thousands of distinct CDR3 sequences, more than 20% of which are singletons. The sequenced sample was blood. Source of these receptors: a man aged 25 to 45 with Graves' ophthalmopathy. CDR3s leave out the opening cysteine and the closing phenylalanine or tryptophan.

TRBJ1-1	TRBV5-1	ASSLGDNLNTEAF
TRBJ2-3	TRBV6-1	ASKEERDTDTQY
TRBJ2-1	TRBV9	ASSLGGSYLYNEQF
TRBJ2-1	TRBV19	ASSRRLPYNEQF
TRBJ2-7	TRBV11-2	ASSPIRDTGRTYEQY
TRBJ1-5	TRBV12-3/TRBV12-4	ASGQGAGQPQH
TRBJ2-7	TRBV10-3	AIKGGGSGPYEQY
TRBJ2-1	TRBV19	ASSDSGSNSYNEQF
TRBJ2-4	TRBV14	ASSQAWGLAKNIQY
TRBJ2-7	TRBV20-1	SASVLTVYEQY
TRBJ1-2	TRBV19	ASSIGVINYGYT
TRBJ2-1	TRBV9	ASSVGLAGVDEQF
TRBJ1-5	TRBV4-1	ASSQVDGGNQPQH
TRBJ2-7	TRBV30	AWRGTSGRADEQY
TRBJ1-5	TRBV19	ASSPDSREQPQH
TRBJ2-2	TRBV10-3	AISEWGGKGELF
TRBJ1-1	TRBV7-9	ASTSSQGQAF
TRBJ2-3	TRBV15	ATSRWGSTDTQY
TRBJ2-1	TRBV10-2	ASKKPQADNEQF
TRBJ2-5	TRBV6-1	ASSESGSRETQY
TRBJ2-4	TRBV7-2	ASSPHGAPNKNIQY
TRBJ2-3	TRBV7-8	ASSSPLADNTDTQY
TRBJ1-1	TRBV13	ASSQDGAGVTEAF
TRBJ1-1	TRBV7-9	ASSFGMGNTEAF
TRBJ1-4	TRBV28	ASSFRTVATNEKLF
TRBJ2-2	TRBV18	ASSRQENTGELF
TRBJ1-1	TRBV6-9	ASSYWDRGSNTEAF
TRBJ2-1	TRBV7-9	ASSPRLAGVHLSYNEQF